The present entry profiles one TCR beta chain with its context. Antigen unknown. V dropped 3 bases and J dropped 4 bases, with 12 bases sitting between them. Germline V gene sequence: CDR1 SEHNR, CDR2 FQNEAQ (reference sequence). The CDR3 has 14 amino acids. This sample stems from a study of cytomegalovirus exposure and HLA in healthy donors. Study-wide context: Inside one of the first data releases sat 80 million to 95 million unique TCRs taken from HLA-typed donors.

Findings and limits, study-wide: Most sequenced TCRs were rare (though some public TCRs occurred in many donors). In an earlier analysis, most TCR beta V segments were productive about 87% or about 30% of the time. The study flagged fewer than 200 TCR beta chains as cytomegalovirus-associated.

Vbeta (60) and Jbeta (13) primers were used in the PCR. TCRdb's table, derived via immunoSEQ multiplex PCR, lists solely in-frame clones and lacks some. The sample consists of around 130,000 clones, about 80% of them appearing once. The sample consisted of PBMCs. The receptor was derived from a boy younger than 10 in good health and CMV-seronegative. The rearrangement joins TRBV7-9 to TRBJ1-2; a possible D gene is TRBD1 (6 bases). This CDR3 reads CASSFEGHSYGYTF. DNA of the CDR3: TGTGCCAGCAGCTTTGAGGGACACAGCTATGGCTACACCTTC. The complete variable domain, with remaining parts taken from reference TRBV7-9 and TRBJ1-2, reads DTGVSQNPRHKITKRGQNVTFRCDPISEHNRLYWYRQTLGQGPEFLTYFQNEAQLEKSRLLSDRFSAERPKGSFSTLEIQRTEQGDSAMYLCASSFEGHSYGYTFGSGTRLTVV.